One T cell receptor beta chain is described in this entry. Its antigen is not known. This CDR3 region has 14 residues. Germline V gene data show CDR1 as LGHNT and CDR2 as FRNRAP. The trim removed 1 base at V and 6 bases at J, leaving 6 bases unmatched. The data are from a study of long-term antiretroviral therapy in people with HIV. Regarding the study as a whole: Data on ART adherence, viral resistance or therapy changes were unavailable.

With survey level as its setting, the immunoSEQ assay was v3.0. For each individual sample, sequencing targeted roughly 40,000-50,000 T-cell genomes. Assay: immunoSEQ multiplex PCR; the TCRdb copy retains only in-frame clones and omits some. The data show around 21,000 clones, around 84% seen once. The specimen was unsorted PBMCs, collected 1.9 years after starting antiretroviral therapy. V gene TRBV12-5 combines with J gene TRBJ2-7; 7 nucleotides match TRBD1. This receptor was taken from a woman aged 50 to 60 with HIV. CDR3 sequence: CASGLGQGSVEQYF. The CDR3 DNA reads TGTGCTAGTGGTTTGGGACAGGGTTCAGTCGAGCAGTACTTC.